This T cell receptor beta chain is drawn from a study of blood T cell repertoires in COVID-19. Whole-study context: Sources were T cells, B-cell-depleted T cells, or PBMCs; the material itself was cDNA or gDNA.

Authors' data handling: Reference gene primer amplification in the assay estimated nucleated cell counts. Clones were sequenced by immunoSEQ multiplex PCR, and TCRdb holds only the in-frame ones, with some missing. V, J and clone size were drawn from that table, and D and trimming were deduced from the DNA. The sample lists 270,000 or so clones; around 84% were seen once. Followed over time, Seattle patients had been enrolled while infection was active. V was shortened by 4 bases and J by 7 bases, with 11 bases between the two germline ends. CDR1 and CDR2 from the germline V gene are LNHDA and SQIVND (reference sequence). This CDR3 has 12 amino acids.

Sample: peripheral blood. This clonotype was obtained from a human donor with COVID-19, enrolled during active disease. The donor label of this sample is uncertain. This sequence joins TRBV19 and TRBJ2-7, with D tentatively TRBD1 (6 bases). CDR3: CASSTLGGEQYF. The CDR3 DNA reads TGTGCCAGTAGTACACTAGGGGGTGAGCAGTACTTC.